This passage covers 21 T cell receptor beta chains from one sample sequenced in a study of cytomegalovirus exposure and HLA in healthy donors. Vbeta (60) and Jbeta (13) primers were used in the PCR. Here immunoSEQ multiplex PCR was the method, and the copy in TCRdb shows in-frame clones only, minus some. The table lists 100,000 to 150,000 clones, around 80% of them singletons. Sequences were obtained from PBMCs. Every receptor here comes from a woman in her twenties or thirties in good health and CMV-seronegative.

The rearrangement uses TRBV5-6 and TRBJ2-1, with 12 nucleotides matching TRBD2. The CDR3 is made up of 15 amino acids. CDR1 is SGHDT and CDR2 is YYEEEE in the germline V gene. J lost 12 bases, V lost 3 bases, and 10 bases had no gene match. The CDR3 loop is CASSWGLAGQHGQFF. The CDR3 bases are TGTGCCAGCAGCTGGGGACTAGCGGGCCAACACGGGCAGTTCTTC.

The gene calls are TRBV4-2 and TRBJ2-7, with 8 positions matching TRBD2. Unmatched junction bases numbered 4, after V lost 3 bases and J lost 0 bases. The CDR3 contains 15 residues. CDR1 is LGHNA and CDR2 is YNFKEQ in the germline V gene. CDR3 region: CASSQTSESSYEQYF. The CDR3 DNA sequence: TGTGCCAGCAGCCAGACTAGCGAGAGCTCCTACGAGCAGTACTTC.

The V gene is TRBV4-3, the J gene TRBJ2-7; D remains unclear. V lost 1 base, J lost 1 base, and 11 bases lay in between. CDR3 length equals 15 residues. Germline lookup yields CDR1 LGHNA and CDR2 YSLEER. CDR3 DNA: TGCGCCAGCAGCCAAGGGTCAGACGGGTCCTACGAGCAGTACTTC. Its protein product is CASSQGSDGSYEQYF.

The chain carries TRBV7-9 and TRBJ1-1; 9 bases map to TRBD1. Trimming at V came to 4 bases and at J to 10 bases, leaving 19 bases not matched to a gene. Germline assignment: CDR1 SEHNR and CDR2 FQNEAQ (reference sequence). This CDR3 spans 17 amino acids. The CDR3 here is CASSSFGWSGTGYGAFF. The DNA for the CDR3 is TGTGCCAGCAGCTCGTTCGGATGGAGCGGGACAGGGTATGGAGCTTTCTTT.

The chain uses TRBV30 and TRBJ2-5, with TRBD2 matching over 9 bases. The J call may be mistaken, given a closer DNA end match to TRBJ2-7. CDR3 length: 13 amino acids. CDR1 and CDR2 from the germline V gene are GTSNPN and SVGIG (reference sequence). In DNA, the CDR3 is TGTGCCTGGAGTCGCGGGGGGGCCTACGAGCAGTACTTC. Amino acid sequence: CAWSRGGAYEQYF.

The V gene is TRBV19, the J gene TRBJ1-2; no definite D call. The CDR3 extends over 16 amino acids. Germline V CDR1 and CDR2: LNHDA, SQIVND (reference sequence). Trimming left V 6 bases short and J 0 bases short, with 17 bases between. CDR3 in DNA: TGTGCCAGTAGAACAAACGACAATCCCGCTAACTATGGCTACACCTTC. Amino acid sequence: CASRTNDNPANYGYTF. The entire variable domain, with the rest obtained from reference TRBV19 and TRBJ1-2, is as follows: DGGITQSPKYLFRKEGQNVTLSCEQNLNHDAMYWYRQDPGQGLRLIYYSQIVNDFQKGDIAEGYSVSREKKESFPLTVTSAQKNPTAFYLCASRTNDNPANYGYTFGSGTRLTVV.

This rearrangement joins TRBV9 to TRBJ2-1; TRBD1 matches at 10 bases. The germline gives CDR1 SGDLS, CDR2 YYNGEE. This CDR3 comprises 16 residues. Unmatched junction bases numbered 10, after V lost 3 bases and J lost 7 bases. This chain's CDR3 is CASSANPGQGLNEQFF. The CDR3 coding sequence is TGTGCCAGCAGCGCAAATCCGGGACAGGGGCTAAATGAGCAGTTCTTC.

The CDR3 nucleotides read TGTGCCAGCAGCGTATGGGGCGCGTATGGAGAGACCCAGTACTTC. This codes for CASSVWGAYGETQYF. The chain combines TRBV9 with TRBJ2-5, with D possibly being TRBD1 (5 bases). The CDR3 consists of 15 residues. Germline assignment: CDR1 SGDLS and CDR2 YYNGEE. The V end was cut by 1 base, the J end by 4 bases, with 14 bases between.

This clone was counted between two and nine times. The V call is TRBV6-1, the J call TRBJ2-7; possibly TRBD1 for D (6 bases). The CDR3 contains 13 residues. Germline assignment: CDR1 MNHNS and CDR2 SASEGT. V gave up 7 bases and J gave up 2 bases, with 12 bases separating them. CDR3 in amino acids: CASTEAGAYEQYF. The CDR3 coding sequence is TGTGCCAGCACCGAGGCAGGGGCCTACGAGCAGTACTTC.

V and J are TRBV7-9 and TRBJ2-3; possible D gene TRBD1, 5 bases. Trimming removed 4 bases at V and 6 bases at J, with 8 bases between. This CDR3 spans 12 amino acids. The germline gives CDR1 SEHNR, CDR2 FQNEAQ (reference sequence). The CDR3 bases are TGTGCCAGCAGCTGGTCAGGGGATACGCAGTATTTT. This encodes CASSWSGDTQYF.

The V and J genes are TRBV19 and TRBJ2-2, with 11 bases fitting TRBD1. The CDR3 is 15 residues long. J lost 1 base, V lost 10 bases, and 5 bases had no gene match. Germline V gene data show CDR1 as LNHDA and CDR2 as SQIVND (reference sequence). The CDR3 loop reads CATRTGGENTGELFF. The CDR3, as DNA: TGTGCCACCAGGACAGGGGGCGAGAACACCGGGGAGCTGTTTTTT. Full variable domain (remainder filled in from reference TRBV19 and TRBJ2-2): DGGITQSPKYLFRKEGQNVTLSCEQNLNHDAMYWYRQDPGQGLRLIYYSQIVNDFQKGDIAEGYSVSREKKESFPLTVTSAQKNPTAFYLCATRTGGENTGELFFGEGSRLTVL.

This chain links TRBV4-3 with TRBJ2-7, with D perhaps matching TRBD2 (6 bases). Trimming left V 1 base short and J 3 bases short, with 16 bases between. Germline values: CDR1 LGHNA, CDR2 YSLEER. This CDR3 is built from 16 residues. The CDR3 loop reads CASSQGLGSAIYEQYF. The CDR3 DNA is TGCGCCAGCAGCCAAGGACTCGGGAGTGCTATCTACGAGCAGTACTTC.

With regard to this clone: One junction end disagrees with the germline gene, perhaps due to a read error. This sample also contains other DNA sequences that code for the same CDR3. V is TRBV7-8 and J is TRBJ1-1; D possibly corresponds to TRBD1 (6 bases). Germline lookup yields CDR1 SGHVS and CDR2 FQNEAQ. The CDR3 sequence is 19 residues long. The CDR3 DNA is TGTGCCAGCAGCTTAGTTATGGTACAGGGCCTAGGCCTGAACACTGAAGCCTTCTTT. It translates to CASSLVMVQGLGLNTEAFF.

The gene calls are TRBV28 and TRBJ1-1; D gene ambiguous. CDR1 MDHEN and CDR2 SYDVKM come from the germline V gene. The CDR3 extends over 12 amino acids. V was trimmed by 2 bases and J by 6 bases, leaving 7 bases between them. The CDR3 protein is CASSLGLSEAFF. CDR3 nucleotide sequence: TGTGCCAGCAGTTTAGGACTCTCTGAAGCTTTCTTT. Variable domain in full (rest from reference TRBV28 and TRBJ1-1): DVKVTQSSRYLVKRTGEKVFLECVQDMDHENMFWYRQDPGLGLRLIYFSYDVKMKEKGDIPEGYSVSREKKERFSLILESASTNQTSMYLCASSLGLSEAFFGQGTRLTVV.

The gene calls are TRBV30 and TRBJ2-2; D possibly corresponds to TRBD1 (6 bases). The CDR3 length is 15 residues. Trimming took off 2 bases at V and 3 bases at J, with 13 bases between the two ends. Germline CDR1 and CDR2: GTSNPN and SVGIG (reference sequence). CDR3 DNA sequence: TGTGCCTGGAGTTATCCGGACAGTCACACCGGGGAGCTGTTTTTT. As protein: CAWSYPDSHTGELFF.

The CDR3 coding sequence is TGTGCCAGCAGCTCGAATCCCGGTACCACAGATACGCAGTATTTT. Protein: CASSSNPGTTDTQYF. This chain uses TRBV11-2 with TRBJ2-3; D not certain. V gave up 4 bases and J gave up 2 bases, with 13 bases separating them. The CDR3 loop spans 15 amino acids. Looked up from germline, CDR1 is SGHAT and CDR2 is FQNNGV.

The chain employs TRBV27 and TRBJ2-5, with D hard to call. The DNA end lines up better with TRBJ2-7; the J call may be wrong. CDR1 MNHEY and CDR2 SMNVEV come from the germline V gene (reference sequence). The CDR3 contains 16 residues. The DNA of the CDR3 is TGTGCCAGCAGTTTAGCGGCAAGTCCCACGCAAAACGAGCAGTACTTC. It codes for CASSLAASPTQNEQYF.

J is TRBJ2-7 and V is TRBV18; D is uncertain. The germline V gene encodes CDR1 KGHSH and CDR2 LQKENI. Trimming shortened V by 1 base and J by 3 bases, and 10 bases separated the two germline ends. The CDR3 contains 14 residues. The CDR3 spells CASSPLETRYEQYF. The CDR3 nucleotides read TGTGCCAGCTCACCACTCGAGACTCGCTACGAGCAGTACTTC.

In this sample, this clone turned up once. The rearrangement links TRBV7-6 to TRBJ1-1; TRBD1 aligns across 11 bases. The CDR3 spans 15 residues. V trimming: 5 bases; J trimming: 4 bases; junction bases outside the gene matches: 6. Looked up from germline, CDR1 is SGHVS and CDR2 is FNYEAQ. The CDR3 bases are TGTGCCAGCAGCGACCGGGACAGGGGGGCCACTGAAGCTTTCTTT. Amino acids: CASSDRDRGATEAFF.

The chain links TRBV5-1 to TRBJ2-3, with D tentatively TRBD2 (6 bases). This CDR3 comprises 14 residues. The germline CDR1 and CDR2 sequences are SGHRS and YFSETQ. Trimming stripped 3 bases from V and 4 bases from J, with 12 bases between. CDR3 sequence reads: CASSWGGGADTQYF. The DNA for the CDR3 is TGCGCCAGCAGCTGGGGTGGAGGGGCAGATACGCAGTATTTT.

This rearrangement joins TRBV7-2 to TRBJ1-3, with 11 nucleotides matching TRBD1. V shed 5 bases, J shed 4 bases, and the junction held 13 bases outside the gene matches. CDR1 is SGHTA, CDR2 FQGNSA, per germline. This CDR3 has 18 residues. DNA for the CDR3: TGTGCCAGCAGCCTAGGGACAGGGGGGCTTCTTCGGGGAAACACCATATATTTT. The encoded protein is CASSLGTGGLLRGNTIYF. The full variable domain, with the rest looked up from reference TRBV7-2 and TRBJ1-3, is GAGVSQSPSNKVTEKGKDVELRCDPISGHTALYWYRQSLGQGLEFLIYFQGNSAPDKSGLPSDRFSAERTGGSVSTLTIQRTQQEDSAVYLCASSLGTGGLLRGNTIYFGEGSWLTVV.